Presented here are 22 T cell receptor beta chains from one specimen sequenced in a study of blood T cell repertoires in COVID-19. Using immunoSEQ multiplex PCR, the repertoire was profiled, and TCRdb retains in-frame clones only, with some absent. The data show 100,000 to 150,000 clones, around 86% seen once. Material: peripheral blood. Receptors were obtained from a woman aged 70-85 years with acute or convalescent COVID-19.

V gene TRBV30 combines with J gene TRBJ1-1; tentative D call: TRBD1 (5 bases). The germline CDR1 and CDR2 sequences are GTSNPN and SVGIG (reference sequence). Trimming removed 2 bases at V and 10 bases at J, with 14 bases between. There are 12 residues in the CDR3. The CDR3 reads CAWSKREGLAFF. In DNA form, the CDR3 reads TGTGCCTGGAGTAAACGGGAGGGGTTAGCTTTCTTT.

This chain links TRBV28 with TRBJ2-3; a weak D match, TRBD1 (6 bases). The ends were cut back, 7 bases at V and 9 bases at J, with 14 bases in the middle. The CDR3 consists of 12 residues. The germline CDR1 and CDR2 sequences are MDHEN and SYDVKM. DNA of the CDR3: TGTGCCAGCACCAAACAGGGCCACACGCAGTATTTT. Translation: CASTKQGHTQYF.

This clone was seen a single time. This chain links TRBV10-3 with TRBJ1-1, with a weak D call TRBD1 (5 bases). Deletions cut 3 bases from V and 5 bases from J, with 10 bases between. CDR1 is ENHRY, CDR2 SYGVKD, per germline. The CDR3 extends over 13 amino acids. CDR3 nucleotide sequence: TGTGCCATCAGTGATACAGGAGGGACTGAAGCTTTCTTT. Translating it yields CAISDTGGTEAFF.

The rearrangement links TRBV2 to TRBJ1-5; the D is unclear. The V end lost 7 bases, the J end lost 1 base, and 14 bases lay between the germline ends. The CDR3 covers 15 residues. Looked up from germline, CDR1 is SNHLY and CDR2 is FYNNEI. CDR3 coding DNA: TGTGCCAGCACGAAAGGAGAGGGAAGCAATCAGCCCCAGCATTTT. This codes for CASTKGEGSNQPQHF. Looking up the rest from reference TRBV2 and TRBJ1-5 gives the full variable domain: EPEVTQTPSHQVTQMGQEVILRCVPISNHLYFYWYRQILGQKVEFLVSFYNNEISEKSEIFDDQFSVERPDGSNFTLKIRSTKLEDSAMYFCASTKGEGSNQPQHFGDGTRLSIL.

The J gene is TRBJ1-3, the V gene TRBV5-1; D might be TRBD1 (5 bases). The CDR3 loop spans 15 amino acids. V was clipped by 7 bases and J by 4 bases, with 18 bases between them. The germline V gene has CDR1 SGHRS and CDR2 YFSETQ. The CDR3 nucleotides read TGCGCCAGCGCTCTGGGGCCTGGGGTCGGAAACACCATATATTTT. Residues: CASALGPGVGNTIYF.

This chain joins TRBV2 and TRBJ1-6; perhaps TRBD1 as D (6 bases). Germline V CDR1 and CDR2: SNHLY, FYNNEI. The V end was cut by 10 bases, the J end by 5 bases, with 15 bases between. The CDR3 length is 14 residues. The DNA of the CDR3 is TGTGCCACTGCCCAGGGGAGAGATAATTCACCCCTCCACTTT. This encodes CATAQGRDNSPLHF.

The rearrangement uses TRBV7-2 and TRBJ2-3, with a weak D call TRBD1 (7 bases). With 0 bases removed from V and 1 base from J, the gap between germline ends came to 17 bases. Germline CDR1 is SGHTA and CDR2 is FQGNSA. The CDR3 has 18 residues. The CDR3 spells CASSLARTGGGGTDTQYF. In DNA form, the CDR3 reads TGTGCCAGCAGCTTAGCGCGGACAGGAGGCGGGGGCACAGATACGCAGTATTTT.

The rearrangement uses TRBV10-3 and TRBJ2-2, with D possibly matching TRBD1 (6 bases). There are 14 residues in the CDR3. The germline gives CDR1 ENHRY, CDR2 SYGVKD. The ends were cut back, 3 bases at V and 7 bases at J, with 12 bases in the middle. As DNA, the CDR3 is TGTGCCATCAGTGACGGACAGTTCGGCGGGGAGCTGTTTTTT. Its protein is CAISDGQFGGELFF.

This chain joins TRBV28 and TRBJ1-3; 9 bases are shared with TRBD1. CDR1 is MDHEN, CDR2 SYDVKM, per germline. There are 15 residues in the CDR3. Trimming removed 5 bases from V and 4 bases from J; junction bases left unmatched: 6. CDR3 DNA: TGTGCCAGCAGTAAAGCCGGGACAGGGGGAAACACCATATATTTT. Translation gives CASSKAGTGGNTIYF.

This chain uses TRBV12-5 with TRBJ1-5; D call uncertain. This CDR3 comprises 14 residues. CDR1 and CDR2 from the germline V gene are LGHNT and FRNRAP. V lost 1 base, J lost 6 bases, and 10 bases lay in between. The CDR3 spells CASGLGPAGQPQHF. The CDR3 DNA is TGTGCTAGTGGTTTGGGGCCTGCGGGTCAGCCCCAGCATTTT.

This chain joins TRBV3-1 (or the pseudogene TRBV3-2) and TRBJ2-1, with D possibly being TRBD1 (6 bases). V was clipped by 1 base and J by 7 bases, with 14 bases between them. This CDR3 comprises 15 residues. Germline CDR1 is LGHDT and CDR2 is YNNKEL (reference sequence). For the CDR3, the DNA is TGTGCCAGCAGCCAAGTCAACAGGGATAGGAATGAGCAGTTCTTC. Protein sequence: CASSQVNRDRNEQFF.

The CDR3 loop reads CASSFTGTGPNYGYTF. CDR3 nucleotide sequence: TGTGCCAGCAGCTTCACCGGGACAGGTCCTAACTATGGCTACACCTTC. This chain uses TRBV7-9 with TRBJ1-2; 8 positions agree with TRBD1. The V and J ends lost 3 bases and 0 bases, in that order; junction bases with no gene match: 6. CDR3 length equals 16 residues. CDR1 and CDR2 (germline): SEHNR, FQNEAQ (reference sequence).

The V and J genes are TRBV2 and TRBJ1-4; D gene unclear. The germline V and J ends were trimmed by 4 bases and 4 bases, with 13 bases remaining between them. The germline gives CDR1 SNHLY, CDR2 FYNNEI. The CDR3 length is 15 residues. The CDR3 reads CASSVSVRGNEKLFF. The CDR3 coding sequence is TGTGCCAGCAGTGTATCCGTGAGAGGTAATGAAAAACTGTTTTTT.

This rearrangement joins TRBV28 to TRBJ2-5; tentative D call: TRBD2 (7 bases). The CDR3 is 16 amino acids. Germline V gene data show CDR1 as MDHEN and CDR2 as SYDVKM. V was cut by 2 bases and J by 5 bases, with 18 bases left in between. The CDR3 nucleotides read TGTGCCAGCAGTTTACCCTCCGGGGGGCTGACGGAGACCCAGTACTTC. This translates into CASSLPSGGLTETQYF.

The chain is built from TRBV3-1 (or the pseudogene TRBV3-2) and TRBJ1-2; a possible D gene is TRBD1 (5 bases). Germline V gives CDR1 LGHDT, CDR2 YNNKEL (reference sequence). V lost 3 bases, J lost 6 bases, and 11 bases lay in between. There are 13 residues in the CDR3. The CDR3 nucleotides are TGTGCCAGCAGCCACAGGGAAGACAATGGCTACACCTTC. Translating it yields CASSHREDNGYTF.

The chain carries TRBV12-5 and TRBJ2-5, with 12 bases fitting TRBD2. V shed 0 bases, J shed 1 base, and the junction held 12 bases outside the gene matches. Germline values: CDR1 LGHNT, CDR2 FRNRAP. The CDR3 runs 20 residues. CDR3 protein: CASGLVPKGLAGGIQETQYF. In nucleotides, the CDR3 is TGTGCTAGTGGTTTGGTACCGAAAGGGCTAGCGGGGGGGATCCAAGAGACCCAGTACTTC.

The chain carries TRBV3-1 (or the pseudogene TRBV3-2) and TRBJ1-1; the D gene is possibly TRBD1 (5 bases). V was pared by 4 bases and J by 4 bases, with 13 bases between. Per the germline V gene, CDR1 is LGHDT and CDR2 is YNNKEL (reference sequence). The CDR3 runs to 14 residues. The CDR3 loop reads CASSPSEGATEAFF. The CDR3 DNA is TGTGCCAGCAGCCCCTCCGAAGGGGCCACTGAAGCTTTCTTT.

The chain uses TRBV30 and TRBJ1-1, with D unresolved. This CDR3 comprises 11 residues. V was clipped by 1 base and J by 10 bases, with 10 bases between them. Germline loops: CDR1 GTSNPN, CDR2 SVGIG (reference sequence). The CDR3 loop is CAWSADRGAFF. The CDR3 DNA reads as TGTGCCTGGAGTGCAGACCGGGGAGCTTTCTTT.

This rearrangement joins TRBV15 to TRBJ1-6; no reliable D call. The CDR3 loop spans 16 amino acids. The germline V gene has CDR1 LNHNV and CDR2 YYDKDF (reference sequence). The ends were cut back, 5 bases at V and 0 bases at J, with 11 bases in the middle. CDR3 DNA sequence: TGTGCCACCAGCCGGGGAGGGAGCTCCTATAATTCACCCCTCCACTTT. It yields the protein CATSRGGSSYNSPLHF.

This clone was observed a single time. The chain couples TRBV28 to TRBJ1-1, with TRBD1 identical over 8 bases. The CDR3 extends over 17 amino acids. With V trimmed by 2 bases and J by 2 bases, 10 bases remained unmatched. CDR1 is MDHEN, CDR2 SYDVKM, per germline. The CDR3 nucleotides are TGTGCCAGCAGTTTACCCCGACCGGCAGGGGGCAACACTGAAGCTTTCTTT. Encoded protein: CASSLPRPAGGNTEAFF.

V and J are TRBV9 and TRBJ2-3; 10 positions match TRBD2. The CDR3 is 18 residues long. Germline CDR1 SGDLS, CDR2 YYNGEE. Trimming at V came to 0 bases and at J to 0 bases, leaving 7 bases not matched to a gene. The CDR3: CASSVAGSGGPSTDTQYF. As DNA, the CDR3 is TGTGCCAGCAGCGTAGCAGGTAGCGGGGGGCCTAGCACAGATACGCAGTATTTT.

V usage is TRBV5-1 and J usage is TRBJ2-6; TRBD1 is a possible D gene (6 bases). The CDR3 covers 18 residues. The V end lost 0 bases, the J end lost 0 bases, and 13 bases lay between the germline ends. Germline CDR1 is SGHRS and CDR2 is YFSETQ. The CDR3 spells CASSLEARGRSGANVLTF. For the CDR3, the DNA is TGCGCCAGCAGCTTGGAGGCCAGGGGACGCTCTGGGGCCAACGTCCTGACTTTC.